This is a list of T cell receptor beta chains from one sample in a study of blood T cell repertoires in COVID-19. Repertoires were generated with immunoSEQ multiplex PCR, while TCRdb's copy carries only in-frame clones and drops some. The sample records approximately 110,000 clones, 65% to 90% being singletons. Sample: peripheral blood. The receptor source for this set is a woman at least 80 years old with active or convalescent COVID-19. CDR3s include the opening cysteine and the closing phenylalanine or tryptophan. Fields, in order: clone size, D gene, V gene, J gene, CDR3 DNA, CDR3 protein. The D gene is left open where the match is weak. Only part of the rows carry a size: once, few, many, or a class if the clone is expanded.

-	-	TRBV11-2	TRBJ2-1	TGTGCCAGCAGCTTTGGGGGGTTGCTGTACAATGAGCAGTTCTTC	CASSFGGLLYNEQFF
-	TRBD2	TRBV24-1	TRBJ2-1	TGTGCCACCAGTGGCGGGGGAAACACCTACAATGAGCAGTTCTTC	CATSGGGNTYNEQFF
few	TRBD1	TRBV27	TRBJ1-5	TGTGCCAGCAGTCCCCGCACAGGGGCCCACGTCAATCAGCCCCAGCATTTT	CASSPRTGAHVNQPQHF
-	-	TRBV5-1	TRBJ1-4	TGCGCCAGCAGCTTGGTGGCCAGACAAAATGAAAAACTGTTTTTT	CASSLVARQNEKLFF
-	-	TRBV7-9	TRBJ1-4	TGTGCCAGCAGCTTAGTCCGGAGTAATGAAAAACTGTTTTTT	CASSLVRSNEKLFF
-	TRBD2	TRBV6-1	TRBJ2-1	TGTGCCAGCAGTGCTCCGGGACTAGCGGGATACGCCTACAATGAGCAGTTCTTC	CASSAPGLAGYAYNEQFF
-	TRBD2	TRBV25-1	TRBJ2-7	TGTGCCAGCAGTGAACCCGGGACTAGAAGTTACGAGCAGTACTTC	CASSEPGTRSYEQYF
-	TRBD1	TRBV19	TRBJ2-7	TGTGCCAGTAGTACTGCACAGGGGGCGGACGAGCAGTACTTC	CASSTAQGADEQYF
once	-	TRBV5-1	TRBJ2-2	TGCGCCAGCAGCTTGGTACAGAGCACCGGGGAGCTGTTTTTT	CASSLVQSTGELFF
-	-	TRBV7-3	TRBJ2-1	TGTGCCAGCAGCTTAAAGATGAGCGGTTCCTACAATGAGCAGTTCTTC	CASSLKMSGSYNEQFF
once	TRBD2	TRBV10-3	TRBJ2-5	TGTGCCATCAGAGATCCCATTTCCGCGGGAGTAGGGGAGACCCAGTACTTC	CAIRDPISAGVGETQYF
-	-	TRBV9	TRBJ2-7	TGTGCCAGCAGCGTAGCCGCGACAGGAGCCGCCTACGAGCAGTACTTC	CASSVAATGAAYEQYF
-	TRBD1	TRBV28	TRBJ2-2	TGTGCCAGCAGTGACCCAGGGGGTCCCGGGGAGCTGTTTTTT	CASSDPGGPGELFF
-	-	TRBV7-9	TRBJ2-6	TGTGCCAGCAGCTCGCTATCTGGGGCCAACGTCCTGACTTTC	CASSSLSGANVLTF
-	-	TRBV27	TRBJ2-1	TGTGCCAGCAGAATTCGGCAGGGCAATGAGCAGTTCTTC	CASRIRQGNEQFF
-	-	TRBV6-5	TRBJ1-2	TGTGCCAGCAGGGACGGGGGGTATGGCTACACCTTC	CASRDGGYGYTF
-	TRBD2	TRBV5-1	TRBJ2-2	TGCGCCAGCAGCTTGGAGCCTAGCGGTTCCACCGGGGAGCTGTTTTTT	CASSLEPSGSTGELFF
-	-	TRBV27	TRBJ1-1	TGTGCCAGCAGATTCTCCGGACAGATGAACACTGAAGCTTTCTTT	CASRFSGQMNTEAFF
-	TRBD1	TRBV19	TRBJ1-2	TGTGCCAGTAGATTGAAGGGGGCGGACTATGGCTACACCTTC	CASRLKGADYGYTF
-	-	TRBV9	TRBJ2-5	TGTGCCAGCAGCGCCATGTCAGGTTCAGAGACCCAGTACTTC	CASSAMSGSETQYF
-	-	TRBV7-3	TRBJ1-4	TGTGCCAGCAGCTTAGGTCCCGGACGGGGTGAAAAACTGTTTTTT	CASSLGPGRGEKLFF
few	TRBD2	TRBV6-1	TRBJ2-7	TGTGCCAGCAGTGAATGGGACTACACCTACGAGCAGTACTTC	CASSEWDYTYEQYF